The present entry profiles one TCR beta chain with its context. Its antigen remains unidentified. The repertoire was sequenced with immunoSEQ multiplex PCR; TCRdb's copy has only in-frame clones and lacks some. The table shows tens of thousands of clones, with approximately 70% occurring only once. Trimming cost V 8 bases and J 2 bases; bases outside gene matches: 9. The CDR3 spans 16 residues. Germline loops: CDR1 SGHNT, CDR2 YENEEA. This specimen comes from a study of PD-1 blockade in classical Hodgkin lymphoma. Study at large: Patients had nivolumab dosed at 3 mg/kg, delivered intravenously every 2 weeks.

General observations from the study: According to reports, newly diagnosed patients had lower baseline TCR diversity than healthy donors, and relapsed/refractory patients had lower baseline TCR diversity still.

Brentuximab vedotin exposure varied, and every patient relapsed after autologous stem cell transplantation. The material sequenced was peripheral blood mononuclear cells (PBMCs), taken before the second cycle of nivolumab. The chain has TRBV11-3 and TRBJ2-5, with TRBD2 matching over 12 bases. The sequence was collected from a human donor with classical Hodgkin lymphoma. The CDR3 spells CASPTTSGGLQETQYF. CDR3 nucleotide sequence: TGTGCCAGCCCTACGACTAGCGGGGGACTTCAAGAGACCCAGTACTTC.